This is a list of T cell receptor beta chains from one sample in a study of TIL therapy for anti-PD-1-resistant metastatic lung cancer. Assay used: immunoSEQ multiplex PCR; TCRdb lists only in-frame clones, some missing. Among about 50,000 clones listed, less than 75% were seen once. The sequencing used tumor tissue, collected at baseline. These receptors were obtained from a person aged 25-79 years with non-small cell lung cancer. CDR3s include the opening cysteine and the closing phenylalanine or tryptophan. Fields, in order: clone size, V gene, J gene, D gene, CDR3 DNA, CDR3 protein. D genes are given only for firm matches. Expanded clones are given a class, and other clones once, few, many or no size at all.

size: NA; V: TRBV7-8; J: TRBJ1-1; D: NA; DNA: TGTGCCAGCAGCTCTAGACCCGGGAGGAACACTGAAGCTTTCTTT; CDR3: CASSSRPGRNTEAFF
size: NA; V: TRBV9; J: TRBJ1-5; D: NA; DNA: TGTGCCAGCAGCCCCACAGGGTCGGGCAATCAGCCCCAGCATTTT; CDR3: CASSPTGSGNQPQHF
size: NA; V: TRBV6-5; J: TRBJ2-7; D: TRBD2; DNA: TGTGCCAGCAGTTACGGACTAGTCTACGAGCAGTACTTC; CDR3: CASSYGLVYEQYF
size: NA; V: TRBV6-6; J: TRBJ1-1; D: TRBD1; DNA: TGTGCCAGCAGAGAAGGACAGGGAAACACTGAAGCTTTCTTT; CDR3: CASREGQGNTEAFF
size: once; V: TRBV2; J: TRBJ2-5; D: NA; DNA: TGTGCCAGCGGCCTCCTGGGGGAGACCCAGTACTTC; CDR3: CASGLLGETQYF
size: NA; V: TRBV5-4; J: TRBJ2-7; D: NA; DNA: TGTGCCAGCAGCTTGTCCCGGGACACTCCCTACGAGCAGTACTTC; CDR3: CASSLSRDTPYEQYF
size: few; V: TRBV27; J: TRBJ1-2; D: NA; DNA: TGTGCCAGCAGCCCCGGCCGGGGGGCGCTTGGAGGCTACACCTTC; CDR3: CASSPGRGALGGYTF
size: NA; V: TRBV10-3; J: TRBJ2-7; D: TRBD2; DNA: TGTGCCATCAGCCTCATTACCGGGACTAGCTACGAGCAGTACTTC; CDR3: CAISLITGTSYEQYF
size: NA; V: TRBV7-2; J: TRBJ1-2; D: NA; DNA: TGTGCCAGCAGCTTAGTGGCAGCTGATCTTACTAACTATGGCTACACCTTC; CDR3: CASSLVAADLTNYGYTF
size: NA; V: TRBV7-6; J: TRBJ2-2; D: TRBD2; DNA: TGTGCCAGCAGCTTATTACTAGCGGGGGCCCCGGAAATAGTTTTT; CDR3: CASSLLLAGAPEIVF
size: NA; V: TRBV15; J: TRBJ1-5; D: NA; DNA: TGTGCCACCAGCAGAGTGGGGGGGATTAGCAATCAGCCCCAGCATTTT; CDR3: CATSRVGGISNQPQHF
size: NA; V: TRBV9; J: TRBJ2-2; D: NA; DNA: TGTGCCAGCAGCGTAGATGGAGGTCCCGGGGAGCTGTTTTTT; CDR3: CASSVDGGPGELFF
size: NA; V: TRBV18; J: TRBJ1-5; D: TRBD1; DNA: TGTGCCAGCTCACCGACAGGGACGAGCAATCAGCCCCAGCATTTT; CDR3: CASSPTGTSNQPQHF
size: NA; V: TRBV4-1; J: TRBJ1-3; D: NA; DNA: TGCGCCAGCAGCCAGCATCATGGGACATTCGAAGCGGCTGGAAACACCATATATTTT; CDR3: CASSQHHGTFEAAGNTIYF
size: NA; V: TRBV18; J: TRBJ2-7; D: NA; DNA: TGTGCCAGCTCACCTCACTACGAGCAGTACTTC; CDR3: CASSPHYEQYF
size: NA; V: TRBV19; J: TRBJ1-5; D: TRBD1; DNA: TGTGCCAGTAGTACACGGACAGGAAGGGGCAATCAGCCCCAGCATTTT; CDR3: CASSTRTGRGNQPQHF
size: NA; V: TRBV7-7; J: TRBJ1-2; D: NA; DNA: TGTGCTAGCAGCTCCCTCCGGGGACTATCCTATGGCTACACCTTC; CDR3: CASSSLRGLSYGYTF
size: NA; V: TRBV10-1; J: TRBJ1-5; D: NA; DNA: TGCGCCAGCAGTGAAATCAGCCGATCCGCCCAGCATTTT; CDR3: CASSEISRSAQHF
size: NA; V: TRBV7-9; J: TRBJ1-2; D: NA; DNA: TGTGCCAGCAGCTTAAGGGCAGGGGACTATGGCTACACCTTC; CDR3: CASSLRAGDYGYTF
size: NA; V: TRBV7-8; J: TRBJ2-3; D: NA; DNA: TGTGCCAGCAGCTTTGCGCTCTCTCAAGATACGCAGTATTTT; CDR3: CASSFALSQDTQYF
size: NA; V: TRBV5-6; J: TRBJ1-5; D: TRBD1; DNA: TGTGCCAGCAGCTTCGGGACAGGGGCCGTTAGGCCCCAGCATTTT; CDR3: CASSFGTGAVRPQHF
size: few; V: TRBV30; J: TRBJ1-2; D: NA; DNA: TGTGCCTGGAGTGTTAGAGGGGTGGGTAACTATGGCTACACCTTC; CDR3: CAWSVRGVGNYGYTF
size: NA; V: TRBV9; J: TRBJ2-7; D: NA; DNA: TGTGCCAGCAGCCGGGACGGGCCCTACGAGCAGTACTTC; CDR3: CASSRDGPYEQYF
size: few; V: TRBV2; J: TRBJ2-5; D: TRBD2; DNA: TGTGCCAGCAGTGGGGGACTAGCGGGGGGAGAGACCCAGTACTTC; CDR3: CASSGGLAGGETQYF
size: NA; V: TRBV13; J: TRBJ2-7; D: NA; DNA: TGTGCCAGCAGCTTGTTTTCCAGCCCTGCTGACGAGCAGTACTTC; CDR3: CASSLFSSPADEQYF
size: NA; V: TRBV28; J: TRBJ2-7; D: NA; DNA: TGTGCCAGCAGTAACAGGGTTTTGTACTTC; CDR3: CASSNRVLYF
size: once; V: TRBV2; J: TRBJ2-7; D: TRBD1; DNA: TGTGCCAGCAGCACCGACAGGGGGGCATACGAGCAGTACTTC; CDR3: CASSTDRGAYEQYF
size: NA; V: TRBV4-2; J: TRBJ1-5; D: NA; DNA: TGTGCCAGCAGCTTACGCCGGGCCCTCGGGCAGCCCCAGCATTTT; CDR3: CASSLRRALGQPQHF
size: NA; V: TRBV15; J: TRBJ1-5; D: NA; DNA: TGTGCCACCAGTATAGGGGGTGGGCAGCCCCAGCATTTT; CDR3: CATSIGGGQPQHF
size: NA; V: TRBV6-6; J: TRBJ2-3; D: TRBD2; DNA: TGTGCCAGCAGCCGAACTAGCGGCGCCGGCACAGATACGCAGTATTTT; CDR3: CASSRTSGAGTDTQYF
size: NA; V: TRBV19; J: TRBJ2-1; D: TRBD1; DNA: TGTGCCAGTTCAGGGACAGGGGGCAATGAGCAGTTCTTC; CDR3: CASSGTGGNEQFF
size: NA; V: TRBV7-9; J: TRBJ2-5; D: TRBD2; DNA: TGTGCCAGCAGCTTAATCCGGGGGGGTTCAGAGACCCAGTACTTC; CDR3: CASSLIRGGSETQYF
size: NA; V: TRBV5-1; J: TRBJ2-1; D: TRBD2; DNA: TGCGCCAGCAGCTTGGGTAGCGGGAGGTCCGGTGAGCAGTTCTTC; CDR3: CASSLGSGRSGEQFF
size: NA; V: TRBV27; J: TRBJ2-1; D: TRBD2; DNA: TGTGCCAGCAGCCTCCGTTGGGTAACTAGCGGGAATTACAATGAGCAGTTCTTC; CDR3: CASSLRWVTSGNYNEQFF
size: NA; V: TRBV6-1; J: TRBJ2-1; D: NA; DNA: TGTGCCAGCAGTGCGGGATCGGGCGGATCCTACAATGAGCAGTTCTTC; CDR3: CASSAGSGGSYNEQFF
size: NA; V: TRBV28; J: TRBJ1-5; D: NA; DNA: TGTGCCAGCAGTTTCAGTGGATATCAGCCCCAGCATTTT; CDR3: CASSFSGYQPQHF
size: NA; V: TRBV16; J: TRBJ1-5; D: TRBD1; DNA: TGTGCCAGCAGCCAGACAGGGTCGGGTATCGGGCCCCAGCATTTT; CDR3: CASSQTGSGIGPQHF
size: NA; V: TRBV7-8; J: TRBJ2-7; D: TRBD2; DNA: TGTGCCAGCAGCCCCTCCGGGACTAGCTACTACGAGCAGTACTTC; CDR3: CASSPSGTSYYEQYF